Sequencing of this TCR beta chain was carried out in a study of cytomegalovirus exposure and HLA in healthy donors. Germline CDR1 is MNHEY and CDR2 is SVGAGI. J lost 1 base, V lost 6 bases, and 2 bases had no gene match. The CDR3 is 13 amino acids. A multiplex PCR was run with 60 Vbeta primers and 13 Jbeta primers. This table comes from immunoSEQ multiplex PCR, and its TCRdb copy is limited to in-frame clones, with some not included. Here the sample spans around 250,000 clones, around 81% being singletons. The sequence derives from an older woman in good health and CMV-seropositive. The rearrangement uses TRBV6-5 and TRBJ2-5; 7 bases match TRBD2. The sequencing sample was made of PBMCs. The CDR3 DNA reads TGTGCCAGCAGCCTAGCGGCCCAAGAGACCCAGTACTTC. Its protein product is CASSLAAQETQYF.